What follows are 18 T cell receptor beta chains derived from one specimen sequenced in a study of blood T cell repertoires in COVID-19. Method: immunoSEQ multiplex PCR; TCRdb's copy keeps in-frame clones and lacks some. This sample yields 210,000 or so clones, of which around 84% are seen a single time; around 21% belongs to the top ten. The sequenced material came from peripheral blood. These receptors were taken from a human donor in a cohort sampled during active COVID-19.

The chain uses TRBV9 and TRBJ2-1, with D possibly being TRBD2 (6 bases). CDR1 and CDR2 (germline): SGDLS, YYNGEE. The germline V and J ends were trimmed by 0 bases and 15 bases, with 16 bases remaining between them. The CDR3 spans 13 residues. This CDR3 is CASSVDIAAHPFF. The CDR3 DNA follows: TGTGCCAGCAGCGTAGATATAGCGGCTCATCCGTTCTTC.

The chain has TRBV18 and TRBJ1-5; D possibly corresponds to TRBD1 (6 bases). This CDR3 has 15 amino acids. The ends were cut back, 6 bases at V and 2 bases at J, with 14 bases in the middle. Germline assignment: CDR1 KGHSH and CDR2 LQKENI. This chain's CDR3 is CASSPDRTGNQPQHF. CDR3 in DNA: TGTGCCAGCTCCCCCGACAGGACCGGCAATCAGCCCCAGCATTTT. The full variable domain, with the rest looked up from reference TRBV18 and TRBJ1-5, is NAGVMQNPRHLVRRRGQEARLRCSPMKGHSHVYWYRQLPEEGLKFMVYLQKENIIDESGMPKERFSAEFPKEGPSILRIQQVVRGDSAAYFCASSPDRTGNQPQHFGDGTRLSIL.

This clone has just a few counts. The gene calls are TRBV9 and TRBJ1-5, with TRBD1 as a possible D gene (5 bases). Deletions cut 0 bases from V and 1 base from J, with 29 bases between. The CDR3 is made up of 22 amino acids. Germline V CDR1 and CDR2: SGDLS, YYNGEE. CDR3 DNA: TGTGCCAGCAGCGTAGGGGAGGGAAGGGACCCGGGGAGTTTCGGGAGCAATCAGCCCCAGCATTTT. Its protein is CASSVGEGRDPGSFGSNQPQHF.

The J gene is TRBJ2-7, the V gene TRBV29-1, with D tentatively TRBD2 (5 bases). The CDR3 covers 12 residues. V shed 5 bases and J shed 7 bases, with 15 bases lying between them. Germline assignment: CDR1 SQVTM and CDR2 ANQGSEA. The CDR3 loop is CSVFSGSGEQYV. The DNA for the CDR3 is TGCAGCGTTTTTTCGGGGAGCGGAGAGCAGTACGTC.

V usage is TRBV5-1 and J usage is TRBJ2-2; no clear D. V gave up 0 bases and J gave up 1 base, with 4 bases separating them. The CDR3 sequence is 14 residues long. CDR1 is SGHRS, CDR2 YFSETQ, per germline. The CDR3 sequence is CASSLDKNTGELFF. DNA of the CDR3: TGCGCCAGCAGCTTGGACAAGAACACCGGGGAGCTGTTTTTT.

This clone has a single count. This chain links TRBV6-5 with TRBJ2-3; 10 bases are shared with TRBD2. Germline V lookup: CDR1 MNHEY, CDR2 SVGAGI. This CDR3 contains 13 residues. V was pared by 8 bases and J by 5 bases, with 4 bases of the junction left unmatched. The CDR3 coding sequence is TGTGCCAGCTGGGGACTAGCGCAAGATACGCAGTATTTT. This codes for CASWGLAQDTQYF.

The chain uses TRBV5-6 and TRBJ2-5, with TRBD2 matching 10 bases. Germline lookup yields CDR1 SGHDT and CDR2 YYEEEE. V lost 3 bases to trimming and J lost 4 bases; unmatched junction nucleotides: 6. The CDR3 is 15 amino acids. The CDR3 DNA follows: TGTGCCAGCAGCTCAGCGGGGGGGATAGGAGAGACCCAGTACTTC. It codes for CASSSAGGIGETQYF.

The CDR3 region has the DNA TGTGCCAGCAGTGACGATGACGGGGTGCGAGCTGGCTACACCTTC. The encoded protein is CASSDDDGVRAGYTF. The J gene is TRBJ1-2, the V gene TRBV6-4; D ambiguous. This CDR3 is built from 15 residues. Germline V gives CDR1 MRHNA, CDR2 SNTAGT. V was pared by 2 bases and J by 7 bases, with 17 bases between.

Here the CDR3 DNA reads TGTGCCAGCAGTCCACAAGGACAAACAAATGAAAAACTGTTTTTT. The encoded protein is CASSPQGQTNEKLFF. V gene TRBV5-5 combines with J gene TRBJ1-4; perhaps TRBD1 as D (5 bases). The CDR3 has 15 residues. Trimming pared 5 bases from V and 5 bases from J, leaving 16 bases between. CDR1 and CDR2 (germline): SGHKS, YYEKEE (reference sequence).

The J gene is TRBJ2-5, the V gene TRBV7-7, with D maybe TRBD1 (6 bases). Trimming left V 5 bases short and J 5 bases short, with 12 bases between. CDR3 length: 13 residues. Looked up from germline, CDR1 is SSHAT and CDR2 is FNYEAQ (reference sequence). The CDR3 sequence: CASSRQAVETQYF. The DNA for the CDR3 is TGTGCCAGCAGCCGACAGGCCGTGGAGACCCAGTACTTC.

V is TRBV7-3 and J is TRBJ1-6; 11 bases are shared with TRBD1. This CDR3 has 15 residues. Germline CDR1 is SGHTA and CDR2 is FQGTGA. V lost 2 bases, J lost 10 bases, and 4 bases stayed unmatched. The CDR3 sequence is CASSLEGTGGSPLHF. The DNA for the CDR3 is TGTGCCAGCAGCTTAGAAGGGACAGGGGGGTCACCCCTCCACTTT.

The rearrangement joins TRBV18 to TRBJ1-1, with D possibly being TRBD1 (5 bases). The CDR3 spans 13 residues. V was pared by 8 bases and J by 5 bases, with 15 bases between. CDR1 and CDR2 from the germline V gene are KGHSH and LQKENI. The CDR3 spells CASQNLQDTEAFF. CDR3 in DNA: TGTGCCAGCCAGAACCTACAGGATACTGAAGCTTTCTTT.

The genes are TRBV3-1 (or the pseudogene TRBV3-2) and TRBJ1-2, with no clear D. Germline-derived CDR1 and CDR2 are LGHDT and YNNKEL (reference sequence). Trimming cost V 5 bases and J 0 bases, with 10 bases left between them. The CDR3 spans 14 residues. CDR3 protein: CASSASPANYGYTF. The CDR3 nucleotides are TGTGCCAGCAGCGCCAGTCCCGCTAACTATGGCTACACCTTC.

The chain carries TRBV6-4 and TRBJ1-1; TRBD1 matches at 7 bases. The CDR3 is made up of 14 amino acids. Unmatched junction bases numbered 4, after V lost 6 bases and J lost 0 bases. Germline-derived CDR1 and CDR2 are MRHNA and SNTAGT. DNA of the CDR3: TGTGCCAGCAGCTCCCAGGGGGTGAACACTGAAGCTTTCTTT. This codes for CASSSQGVNTEAFF.

This chain connects TRBV10-3 to TRBJ2-1; the match to TRBD2 covers 8 bases. This CDR3 comprises 15 residues. V lost 4 bases to trimming and J lost 4 bases; unmatched junction nucleotides: 6. The germline CDR1 and CDR2 sequences are ENHRY and SYGVKD. For the CDR3, the DNA is TGTGCCATCAGTGGGTACAGCGGGAGTTACAATGAGCAGTTCTTC. Translation gives CAISGYSGSYNEQFF.

This rearrangement joins TRBV3-1 (or the pseudogene TRBV3-2) to TRBJ2-3, with 9 nucleotides matching TRBD2. Looked up from germline, CDR1 is LGHDT and CDR2 is YNNKEL (reference sequence). Trimming removed 2 bases from V and 6 bases from J; junction bases left unmatched: 15. CDR3 length: 18 residues. CDR3 loop: CASSQSRNSGSGGDTQYF. CDR3 nucleotides: TGTGCCAGCAGCCAATCCCGGAATAGCGGGAGCGGTGGGGATACGCAGTATTTT.

The chain couples TRBV5-4 to TRBJ1-6; 9 nucleotides align to TRBD1. There are 16 residues in the CDR3. Germline CDR1 reads SGHNT; CDR2 reads YYREEE (reference sequence). Losses at the gene ends were 7 bases for V and 7 bases for J; bases not matched to a gene: 12. DNA for the CDR3: TGTGCCAGCTGCTCGAAAACGACAGGGGGAAATTCACCCCTCCACTTT. This gives the protein CASCSKTTGGNSPLHF.

The genes are TRBV5-5 and TRBJ1-5; D is unresolved. This CDR3 is built from 15 residues. Germline loops: CDR1 SGHKS, CDR2 YYEKEE (reference sequence). V lost 0 bases to trimming and J lost 2 bases, with 9 bases between them. As DNA, the CDR3 is TGTGCCAGCAGCTTGGCCGGGGTAGGCAATCAGCCCCAGCATTTT. It codes for CASSLAGVGNQPQHF.